This T cell receptor (beta chain) appears in the sequencing data of a study of T-cell reconstitution after alpha-beta-depleted transplantation in children. This CDR3 has 15 residues. Trimming removed 7 bases from V and 4 bases from J; junction bases left unmatched: 15. Per germline, CDR1 DFQATT and CDR2 SNEGSKA (reference sequence). This clonotype was detected a few times. Researchers prepared the TCRbeta library using unique molecular identifiers, the study reports. TCRdb reanalysed the PCR reads using MiXCR and keeps one entry per CDR3 protein. The sample consists of about 270,000 distinct CDR3 sequences, 9.9% of them appearing once.

This receptor was obtained from a human donor who donated a stem cell graft to a child with SCID. The chain carries TRBV20-1 and TRBJ2-7; 8 bases line up with TRBD1. The sequenced sample was PBMCs from the stem cell graft donor, obtained from the stem cell graft. As DNA, the CDR3 is TGCAGTGTTTACTCAACCGGGACAGGAAAATACGAGCAGTACTTC. It yields the protein CSVYSTGTGKYEQYF.